The rows below give T cell receptor beta chains drawn from one sample of a study of T cell responses to AZD1222 COVID-19 vaccine. The data were produced by immunoSEQ multiplex PCR, yet TCRdb's version contains in-frame clones alone and is incomplete. The repertoire consists of over 110,000 clones, with over 75% occurring once and the leading ten covering 1.5% to 2%. Sequenced here: peripheral blood, sampled on day 0 of AZD1222 vaccination. Receptors originate from an adult in good health. CDR3s include the opening cysteine and the closing phenylalanine or tryptophan. Fields, in order: D gene, V gene, clone size, J gene, CDR3 protein, CDR3 DNA. The D gene is left open where the match is weak. Clone size is shown for a subset of rows, as once, few, many or a class of expanded clone.

.	TRBV6-6	once	TRBJ2-5	CASSYPTTDSQETQYF	TGTGCCAGCAGTTACCCGACGACGGACTCTCAAGAGACCCAGTACTTC
.	TRBV7-8	once	TRBJ2-7	CASSRKPLGDEQYF	TGTGCCAGCAGCCGTAAACCCCTTGGGGACGAGCAGTACTTC
TRBD2	TRBV27	.	TRBJ2-7	CASSRAGGSGEQYF	TGTGCCAGCAGCCGGGCGGGGGGGAGCGGCGAGCAGTACTTC
.	TRBV11-2	.	TRBJ1-2	CASSLEGNGYTF	TGTGCCAGCAGCTTAGAGGGTAATGGCTACACCTTC
.	TRBV9	.	TRBJ1-2	CASSVSPGQIYGYTF	TGTGCCAGCAGCGTATCCCCGGGGCAAATCTATGGCTACACCTTC
TRBD1	TRBV5-1	.	TRBJ1-4	CASSPTGMDEKLFF	TGCGCCAGCAGCCCGACAGGGATGGATGAAAAACTGTTTTTT
.	TRBV11-1	.	TRBJ2-1	CASSSHSSVDEQFF	TGTGCCAGCAGCTCCCACTCCTCCGTGGATGAGCAGTTCTTC
.	TRBV3-1/TRBV3-2	.	TRBJ2-5	CASSQRGPETQYF	TGTGCCAGCAGCCAACGGGGCCCAGAGACCCAGTACTTC
TRBD1	TRBV28	.	TRBJ2-7	CASMGDRLRYEQYF	TGTGCCAGCATGGGGGACAGGTTAAGGTACGAGCAGTACTTC
TRBD2	TRBV7-8	.	TRBJ2-1	CASSLVGSGRNEQFF	TGTGCCAGCAGCTTAGTTGGTAGCGGGAGGAATGAGCAGTTCTTC
.	TRBV19	.	TRBJ2-1	CASSIGGGRYNEQFF	TGTGCCAGTAGTATAGGCGGGGGCCGATACAATGAGCAGTTCTTC
TRBD1	TRBV15	.	TRBJ2-6	CATRMTGTSGANVLTF	TGTGCCACCAGAATGACAGGGACGTCTGGGGCCAACGTCCTGACTTTC
.	TRBV4-1	.	TRBJ1-6	CASSQVGSPLHF	TGCGCCAGCAGCCAAGTAGGATCACCCCTCCACTTT
TRBD1	TRBV6-4	.	TRBJ2-5	CASEWTGLPGGQETQYF	TGTGCCAGCGAATGGACAGGGCTCCCCGGGGGCCAAGAGACCCAGTACTTC